Listed here are 18 T cell receptor beta chains from one sample, sequenced in a study of blood T cell repertoires in COVID-19 (TCRdb year 2020). Library preparation employed the immunoSEQ multiplex PCR assay. This immuneACCESS table, as held by TCRdb, lists in-frame sequences with V and J called but not all clones. Of the missing ones, under half trace to an unresolved V gene in checked studies; the others have no known cause. This sample is represented by 200,000 or so clones; over 75% of them were singletons. About 4% of the sample belongs to the ten largest clones. Material: PBMCs or T cells enriched from blood (not recorded which). All receptors come from a woman in her twenties or thirties who had been exposed to COVID-19.

This sequence joins TRBV6-5 and TRBJ1-1; 12 bases agree with TRBD1. V was pared by 1 base and J by 10 bases, with 7 bases of the junction left unmatched. The CDR3 is 15 amino acids. Germline lookup yields CDR1 MNHEY and CDR2 SVGAGI. The DNA of the CDR3 is TGTGCCAGCAGTTACTGGGGACAGGGGGCCTCGGGAGCTTTCTTT. Its protein is CASSYWGQGASGAFF.

The rearrangement joins TRBV9 to TRBJ2-6, with 8 positions matching TRBD1. The germline CDR1 and CDR2 sequences are SGDLS and YYNGEE. The CDR3 loop spans 18 amino acids. V was pared by 5 bases and J by 1 base, with 11 bases of the junction left unmatched. The CDR3 loop reads CASSSRRDRPSGANVLTF. The CDR3 region has the DNA TGTGCCAGCAGTTCAAGGCGGGACAGGCCTTCTGGGGCCAACGTCCTGACTTTC.

This clone was detected only once. The chain has TRBV19 and TRBJ1-5; no clear D gene. Trimming pared 1 base from V and 4 bases from J, leaving 17 bases between. The CDR3 totals 17 residues. CDR1 is LNHDA, CDR2 SQIVND, per germline (reference sequence). CDR3 DNA sequence: TGTGCCAGTAGTATAGCTGGACGAGGGAAGTGGAATCAGCCCCAGCATTTT. It specifies CASSIAGRGKWNQPQHF.

V and J are TRBV2 and TRBJ2-7; 14 nucleotides align to TRBD2. This CDR3 has 15 amino acids. Trimming removed 3 bases from V and 5 bases from J; junction bases left unmatched: 3. Germline lookup yields CDR1 SNHLY and CDR2 FYNNEI. The CDR3 is CASSETSGRAHEQYF. The CDR3 DNA reads TGTGCCAGCAGTGAGACTAGCGGGAGGGCACACGAGCAGTACTTC.

The J gene is TRBJ1-6, the V gene TRBV5-1, with a possible D match to TRBD1 (6 bases). V was trimmed by 1 base and J by 0 bases, leaving 11 bases between them. Germline lookup yields CDR1 SGHRS and CDR2 YFSETQ. The CDR3 loop spans 17 amino acids. CDR3 sequence: CASSLRGASSYNSPLHF. The DNA of the CDR3 is TGCGCCAGCAGCTTGCGGGGGGCGAGCTCCTATAATTCACCCCTCCACTTT. Full variable domain (outside the CDR3, taken from reference TRBV5-1 and TRBJ1-6): KAGVTQTPRYLIKTRGQQVTLSCSPISGHRSVSWYQQTPGQGLQFLFEYFSETQRNKGNFPGRFSGRQFSNSRSEMNVSTLELGDSALYLCASSLRGASSYNSPLHFGNGTRLTVT.

CDR3 amino acids: CASSLPEAYEQYF. CDR3 nucleotides: TGCGCCAGCAGCTTGCCAGAAGCCTACGAGCAGTACTTC. The chain joins TRBV5-1 to TRBJ2-7; D is unresolved. Germline CDR1 and CDR2: SGHRS and YFSETQ. Trimming cost V 1 base and J 2 bases, with 7 bases left between them. The CDR3 is 13 residues long.

The chain joins TRBV2 to TRBJ2-7, with a weak D call TRBD2 (7 bases). CDR3 size: 16 residues. The V gene's germline CDR1 is SNHLY and CDR2 FYNNEI. V dropped 3 bases and J dropped 4 bases, with 19 bases sitting between them. The CDR3 region is CASSDGGAALSYEQYF. The DNA of the CDR3 is TGTGCCAGCAGTGATGGGGGGGCGGCCCTTTCTTACGAGCAGTACTTC.

The rearrangement joins TRBV10-3 to TRBJ2-6, with D perhaps TRBD1 (5 bases). Germline V gene data show CDR1 as ENHRY and CDR2 as SYGVKD. This CDR3 is built from 17 residues. Trimming cost V 3 bases and J 1 base, with 13 bases left between them. The CDR3: CAISDRTRSSGANVLTF. CDR3 nucleotides: TGTGCCATCAGTGACAGGACACGGAGTTCTGGGGCCAACGTCCTGACTTTC.

This clone was detected a few times. The chain uses TRBV19 and TRBJ1-5, with a possible D match to TRBD1 (6 bases). CDR3 length: 18 amino acids. Germline CDR1 LNHDA, CDR2 SQIVND (reference sequence). The V end lost 1 base, the J end lost 3 bases, and 19 bases lay between the germline ends. CDR3 loop: CASSIAPLGGLFNQPQHF. CDR3 DNA: TGTGCCAGTAGTATAGCCCCTTTGGGGGGGCTCTTCAATCAGCCCCAGCATTTT.

This sequence joins TRBV6-5 and TRBJ2-1; D is possibly TRBD2 (6 bases). The V gene lost 0 bases and the J gene lost 9 bases, with 12 bases spanning the gap. Germline V CDR1 and CDR2: MNHEY, SVGAGI. This CDR3 has 14 amino acids. CDR3: CASSYSGGFGEQFF. DNA for the CDR3: TGTGCCAGCAGTTACTCTGGGGGGTTCGGTGAGCAGTTCTTC.

The chain recombines TRBV7-2 with TRBJ1-3; the D gene is possibly TRBD1 (6 bases). The CDR3 has 14 amino acids. V lost 1 base, J lost 7 bases, and 11 bases lay in between. Germline V gene sequence: CDR1 SGHTA, CDR2 FQGNSA. For the CDR3, the DNA is TGTGCCAGCAGCTTAGAACAGGGTGGGAACACCATATATTTT. Its translation is CASSLEQGGNTIYF.

V usage is TRBV6-4 and J usage is TRBJ1-1; D call uncertain. The CDR3 spans 11 residues. The V gene's germline CDR1 is MRHNA and CDR2 SNTAGT. V was trimmed by 6 bases and J by 4 bases, leaving 6 bases between them. Here the CDR3 reads CASRSRTEAFF. The CDR3 bases are TGTGCCAGCAGATCGCGCACTGAAGCTTTCTTT.

V and J are TRBV20-1 and TRBJ2-7; 8 bases are shared with TRBD2. V shed 3 bases and J 4 bases; nucleotides not matched to a gene: 8. The CDR3 covers 14 residues. The germline CDR1 and CDR2 sequences are DFQATT and SNEGSKA (reference sequence). The CDR3 nucleotides are TGCAGTGCTAGTAGGACTAGCTCTGGGTACGAGCAGTACTTC. It is translated as CSASRTSSGYEQYF.

The chain is built from TRBV19 and TRBJ1-2; 8 nucleotides align to TRBD1. CDR1 is LNHDA and CDR2 is SQIVND in the germline V gene (reference sequence). V shed 3 bases, J shed 3 bases, and the junction held 6 bases outside the gene matches. The CDR3 runs 15 residues. The CDR3 loop reads CASSILPGQDYGYTF. CDR3 coding DNA: TGTGCCAGTAGTATCCTACCGGGACAGGACTATGGCTACACCTTC.

The V gene is TRBV27, the J gene TRBJ1-3; TRBD1 aligns across 8 bases. This CDR3 has 15 residues. The ends lost 3 bases at V and 1 base at J; junction bases unmatched: 2. Germline-derived CDR1 and CDR2 are MNHEY and SMNVEV (reference sequence). The CDR3 here is CASSFTGGSGNTIYF. The CDR3 DNA follows: TGTGCCAGCAGTTTTACAGGGGGATCTGGAAACACCATATATTTT.

V and J are TRBV9 and TRBJ1-5; D perhaps matches TRBD1 (5 bases). The V gene's germline CDR1 is SGDLS and CDR2 YYNGEE. V dropped 0 bases and J dropped 3 bases, with 7 bases sitting between them. CDR3 size: 14 residues. The CDR3 sequence: CASSVGQFNQPQHF. The CDR3 nucleotides read TGTGCCAGCAGCGTAGGACAGTTCAATCAGCCCCAGCATTTT. Full variable domain (rest looked up from reference TRBV9 and TRBJ1-5): DSGVTQTPKHLITATGQRVTLRCSPRSGDLSVYWYQQSLDQGLQFLIQYYNGEERAKGNILERFSAQQFPDLHSELNLSSLELGDSALYFCASSVGQFNQPQHFGDGTRLSIL.

Comment on this clone: Given a far larger clone just one base away, this is likely a sequencing read error. The gene calls are TRBV6-5 and TRBJ2-7, with TRBD1 matching 7 bases. The CDR3 extends over 14 amino acids. CDR1 is MNHEY and CDR2 is SVGAGI in the germline V gene. J gave up 0 bases and V 6 bases, and 5 bases lay outside the gene matches. CDR3 protein: CASSPGTASYEQYF. The CDR3 coding sequence is TGTGCCAGCAGCCCCGGGACAGCCTCCTACGAGCAGTACTTC.

This chain links TRBV30 with TRBJ1-4, with D possibly matching TRBD1 (6 bases). V was pared by 0 bases and J by 6 bases, with 8 bases between. The CDR3 has 13 amino acids. CDR1 and CDR2 from the germline V gene are GTSNPN and SVGIG (reference sequence). In nucleotides, the CDR3 is TGTGCCTGGAGTGTAAACAGGGATGAAAAACTGTTTTTT. Protein product: CAWSVNRDEKLFF.